This T cell receptor (beta chain) was documented in a study of blood T cell repertoires in COVID-19. Here immunoSEQ multiplex PCR was the method, and the copy in TCRdb shows in-frame clones only, minus some. The sample yields 70,000 or so clones, about nine tenths seen once. V was clipped by 4 bases and J by 0 bases; unmatched bases: 4. This CDR3 has 15 residues. The germline V gene has CDR1 SGHTS and CDR2 YDEGEE. The sequenced material came from peripheral blood. The genes are TRBV5-8 and TRBJ1-5; 7 bases line up with TRBD1. The clonotype comes from a man in his fifties with acute or convalescent COVID-19. This CDR3 reads CASSRGTDSNQPQHF. In DNA, the CDR3 is TGTGCCAGCAGCAGAGGGACAGATAGCAATCAGCCCCAGCATTTT.